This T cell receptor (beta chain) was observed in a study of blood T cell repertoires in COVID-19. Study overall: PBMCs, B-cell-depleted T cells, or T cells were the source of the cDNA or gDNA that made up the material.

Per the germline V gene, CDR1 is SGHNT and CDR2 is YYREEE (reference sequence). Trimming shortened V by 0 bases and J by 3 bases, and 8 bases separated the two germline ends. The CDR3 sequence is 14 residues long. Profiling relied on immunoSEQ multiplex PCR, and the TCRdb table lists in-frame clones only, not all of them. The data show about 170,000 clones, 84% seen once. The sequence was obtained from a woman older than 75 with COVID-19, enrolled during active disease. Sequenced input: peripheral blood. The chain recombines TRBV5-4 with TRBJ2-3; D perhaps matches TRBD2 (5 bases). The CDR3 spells CASSLGLKTDTQYF. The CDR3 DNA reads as TGTGCCAGCAGCTTGGGACTAAAAACAGATACGCAGTATTTT. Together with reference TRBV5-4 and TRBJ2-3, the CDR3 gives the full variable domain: ETGVTQSPTHLIKTRGQQVTLRCSSQSGHNTVSWYQQALGQGPQFIFQYYREEENGRGNFPPRFSGLQFPNYSSELNVNALELDDSALYLCASSLGLKTDTQYFGPGTRLTVL.